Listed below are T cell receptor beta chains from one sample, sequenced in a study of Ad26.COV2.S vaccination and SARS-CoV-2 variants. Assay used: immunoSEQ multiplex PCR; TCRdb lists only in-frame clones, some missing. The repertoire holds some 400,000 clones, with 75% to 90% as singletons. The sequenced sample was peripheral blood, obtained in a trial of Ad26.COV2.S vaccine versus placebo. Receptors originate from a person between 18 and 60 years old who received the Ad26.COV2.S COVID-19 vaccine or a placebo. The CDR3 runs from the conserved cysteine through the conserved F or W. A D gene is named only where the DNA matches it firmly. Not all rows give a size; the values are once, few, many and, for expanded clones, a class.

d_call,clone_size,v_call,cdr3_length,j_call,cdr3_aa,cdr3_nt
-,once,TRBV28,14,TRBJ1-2,CASSFQGRRQGYTF,TGTGCCAGCAGTTTTCAGGGAAGGAGACAGGGCTACACCTTC
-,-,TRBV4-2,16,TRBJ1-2,CASSQEGTRLRYGYTF,TGTGCCAGCAGCCAAGAGGGGACAAGGCTCCGCTATGGCTACACCTTC
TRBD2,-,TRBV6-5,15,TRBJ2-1,CASRLLAGASHEQFF,TGTGCCAGCAGGCTACTAGCGGGAGCATCCCATGAGCAGTTCTTC
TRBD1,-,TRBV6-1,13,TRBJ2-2,CASSDRDSGELFF,TGTGCCAGCAGTGATCGGGACAGCGGGGAGCTGTTTTTT
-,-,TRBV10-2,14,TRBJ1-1,CASRRDNMNTEAFF,TGCGCCAGCAGGAGGGACAACATGAACACTGAAGCTTTCTTT
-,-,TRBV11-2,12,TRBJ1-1,CASSLVRTEAFF,TGTGCCAGCAGCTTAGTCAGGACTGAAGCTTTCTTT
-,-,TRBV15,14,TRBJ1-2,CATSPREGSYGYTF,TGTGCCACCAGCCCCCGGGAGGGGAGCTATGGCTACACCTTC
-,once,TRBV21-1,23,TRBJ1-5,CASSKAIIRDRAPQLSKNQPQHF,TGTGCCAGCAGCAAAGCGATTATACGGGACAGGGCCCCCCAACTGAGTAAAAATCAGCCCCAGCATTTT
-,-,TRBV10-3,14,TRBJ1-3,CAISPGTPGNTIYF,TGTGCCATCAGCCCCGGGACACCTGGAAACACCATATATTTT
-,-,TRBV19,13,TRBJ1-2,CASRTLGLYGYTF,TGTGCCAGTCGGACCCTCGGGCTCTATGGCTACACCTTC
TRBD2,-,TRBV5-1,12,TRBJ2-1,CASSSPAGGQFF,TGCGCCAGCAGCTCCCCCGCGGGAGGGCAGTTCTTC
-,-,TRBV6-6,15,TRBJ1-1,CASSSPKLPRTEAFF,TGTGCCAGCAGCTCGCCGAAACTCCCGCGGACTGAAGCTTTCTTT
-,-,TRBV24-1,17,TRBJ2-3,CATSDLGGGSHTDTQYF,TGTGCCACCAGTGACCTGGGGGGCGGGAGCCACACAGATACGCAGTATTTT
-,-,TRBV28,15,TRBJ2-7,CASSPAGAGYYEQYF,TGTGCCAGCAGCCCGGCCGGGGCAGGGTACTACGAGCAGTACTTC
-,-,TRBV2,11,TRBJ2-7,CASSPTYEQYF,TGTGCCAGCAGCCCGACCTACGAGCAGTACTTC
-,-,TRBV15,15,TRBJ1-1,CATSRGFALNTEAFF,TGTGCCACCAGCAGAGGCTTCGCCCTGAACACTGAAGCTTTCTTT
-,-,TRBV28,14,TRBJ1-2,CASSTTVGQYGYTF,TGTGCCAGCAGTACTACCGTTGGACAGTATGGCTACACCTTC
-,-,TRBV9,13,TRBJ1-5,CASSARLFQPQHF,TGTGCCAGCAGCGCGAGGCTCTTTCAGCCCCAGCATTTT
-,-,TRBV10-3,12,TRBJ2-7,CAISEVNYEQYF,TGTGCCATCAGTGAGGTTAACTACGAGCAGTACTTC
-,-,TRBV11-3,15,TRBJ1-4,CASSYQGATNEKLFF,TGTGCCAGCAGCTACCAAGGGGCAACTAATGAAAAACTGTTTTTT
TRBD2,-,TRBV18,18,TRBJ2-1,CASSPLSLAGGAYNEQFF,TGTGCCAGCTCACCACTGTCACTAGCGGGAGGCGCCTACAATGAGCAGTTCTTC
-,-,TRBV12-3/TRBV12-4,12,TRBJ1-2,CASSATGYGYTF,TGTGCCAGCAGTGCGACAGGATATGGCTACACCTTC
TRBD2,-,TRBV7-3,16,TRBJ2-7,CASSLKASGIGVEQYF,TGTGCCAGCAGCTTAAAGGCTAGCGGGATTGGAGTCGAGCAGTACTTC
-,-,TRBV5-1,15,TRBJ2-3,CASGPTGLSTDTQYF,TGCGCCAGCGGTCCTACGGGACTTAGCACAGATACGCAGTATTTT